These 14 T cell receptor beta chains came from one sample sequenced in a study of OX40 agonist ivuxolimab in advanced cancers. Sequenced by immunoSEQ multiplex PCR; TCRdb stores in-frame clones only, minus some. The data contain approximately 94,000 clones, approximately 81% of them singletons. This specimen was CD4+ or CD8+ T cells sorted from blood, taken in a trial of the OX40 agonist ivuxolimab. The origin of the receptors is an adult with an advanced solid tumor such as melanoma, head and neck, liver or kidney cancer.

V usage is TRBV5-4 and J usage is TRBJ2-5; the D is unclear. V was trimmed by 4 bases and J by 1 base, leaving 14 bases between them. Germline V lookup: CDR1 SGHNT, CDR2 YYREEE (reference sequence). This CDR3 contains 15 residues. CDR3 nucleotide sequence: TGTGCCAGCAGCCCATCAACCATCTCCCAAGAGACCCAGTACTTC. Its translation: CASSPSTISQETQYF.

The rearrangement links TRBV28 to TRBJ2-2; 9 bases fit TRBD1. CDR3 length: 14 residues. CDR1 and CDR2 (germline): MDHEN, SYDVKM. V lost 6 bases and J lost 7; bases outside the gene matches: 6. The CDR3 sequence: CASRTGGEGGELFF. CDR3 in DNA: TGTGCCAGCAGAACAGGGGGCGAAGGCGGGGAGCTGTTTTTT. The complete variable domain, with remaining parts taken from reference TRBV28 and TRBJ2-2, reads DVKVTQSSRYLVKRTGEKVFLECVQDMDHENMFWYRQDPGLGLRLIYFSYDVKMKEKGDIPEGYSVSREKKERFSLILESASTNQTSMYLCASRTGGEGGELFFGEGSRLTVL.

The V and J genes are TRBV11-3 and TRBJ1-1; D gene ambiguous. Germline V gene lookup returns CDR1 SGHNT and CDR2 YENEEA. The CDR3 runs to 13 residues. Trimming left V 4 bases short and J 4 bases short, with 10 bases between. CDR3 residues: CASSWGLGTEAFF. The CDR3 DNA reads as TGTGCCAGCAGCTGGGGTTTGGGCACTGAAGCTTTCTTT.

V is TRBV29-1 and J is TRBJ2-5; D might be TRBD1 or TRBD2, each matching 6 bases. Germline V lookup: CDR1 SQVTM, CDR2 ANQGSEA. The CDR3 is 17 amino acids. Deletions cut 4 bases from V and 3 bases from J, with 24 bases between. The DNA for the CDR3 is TGCAGCGTTGGGGGGAGGCTGGGCAGGGGTTTTGAAGAGACCCAGTACTTC. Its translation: CSVGGRLGRGFEETQYF.

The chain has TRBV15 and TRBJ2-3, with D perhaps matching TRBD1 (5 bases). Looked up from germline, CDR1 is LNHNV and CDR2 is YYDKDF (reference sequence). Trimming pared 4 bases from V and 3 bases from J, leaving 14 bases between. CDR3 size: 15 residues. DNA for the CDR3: TGTGCCACCAGCACGGGCGCCAAGGGGACAGATACGCAGTATTTT. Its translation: CATSTGAKGTDTQYF.

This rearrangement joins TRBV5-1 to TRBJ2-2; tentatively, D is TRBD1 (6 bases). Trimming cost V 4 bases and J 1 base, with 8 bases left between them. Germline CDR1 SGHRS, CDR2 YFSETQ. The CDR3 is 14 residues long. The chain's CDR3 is CASSQGQNTGELFF. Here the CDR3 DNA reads TGCGCCAGCAGCCAGGGACAGAACACCGGGGAGCTGTTTTTT.

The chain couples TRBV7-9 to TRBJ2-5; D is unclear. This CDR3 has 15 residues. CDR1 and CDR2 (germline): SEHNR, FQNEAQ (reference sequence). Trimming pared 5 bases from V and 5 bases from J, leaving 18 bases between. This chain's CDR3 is CASSNWGQRWETQYF. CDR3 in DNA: TGTGCCAGCAGCAACTGGGGTCAAAGGTGGGAGACCCAGTACTTC.

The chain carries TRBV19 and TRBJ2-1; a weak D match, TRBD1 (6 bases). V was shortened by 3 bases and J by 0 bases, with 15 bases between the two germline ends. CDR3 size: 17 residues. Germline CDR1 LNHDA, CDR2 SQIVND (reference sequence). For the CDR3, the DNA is TGTGCCAGTAGTATCCGGGCCCAGGGGAGCTCCTACAATGAGCAGTTCTTC. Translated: CASSIRAQGSSYNEQFF.

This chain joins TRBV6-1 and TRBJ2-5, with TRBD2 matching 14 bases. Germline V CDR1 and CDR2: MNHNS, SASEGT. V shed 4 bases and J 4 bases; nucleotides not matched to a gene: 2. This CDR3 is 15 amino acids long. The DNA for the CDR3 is TGTGCCAGCAGTGCCGGACTAGCGGGGGGAGAGACCCAGTACTTC. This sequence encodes CASSAGLAGGETQYF.

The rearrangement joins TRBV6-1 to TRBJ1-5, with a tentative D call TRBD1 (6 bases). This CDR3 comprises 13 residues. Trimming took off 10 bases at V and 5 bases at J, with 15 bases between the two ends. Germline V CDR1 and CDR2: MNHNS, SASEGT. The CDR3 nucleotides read TGTGCCACCGAAGTGCAGGGGCATCAGCCCCAGCATTTT. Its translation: CATEVQGHQPQHF.

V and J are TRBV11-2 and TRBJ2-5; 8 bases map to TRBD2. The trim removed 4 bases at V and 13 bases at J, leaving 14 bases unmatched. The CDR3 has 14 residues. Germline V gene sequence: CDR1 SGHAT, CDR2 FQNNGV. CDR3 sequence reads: CASSSSLWSGGSYF. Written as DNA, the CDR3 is TGTGCCAGCAGCTCGTCGCTGTGGAGCGGGGGATCGTACTTC.

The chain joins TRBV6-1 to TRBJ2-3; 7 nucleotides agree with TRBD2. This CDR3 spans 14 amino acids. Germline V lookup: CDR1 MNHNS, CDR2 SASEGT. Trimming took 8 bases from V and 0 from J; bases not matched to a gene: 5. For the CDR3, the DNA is TGTGCCAGCGTGGACGGGGGGAGCACAGATACGCAGTATTTT. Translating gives CASVDGGSTDTQYF.

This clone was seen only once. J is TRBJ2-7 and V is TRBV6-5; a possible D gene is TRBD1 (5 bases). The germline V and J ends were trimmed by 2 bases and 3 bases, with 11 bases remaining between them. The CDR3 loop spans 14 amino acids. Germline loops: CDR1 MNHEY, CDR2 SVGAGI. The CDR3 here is CASSYLPGIYEQYV. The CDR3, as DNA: TGTGCCAGCAGTTACCTTCCAGGGATCTACGAGCAGTACGTC.

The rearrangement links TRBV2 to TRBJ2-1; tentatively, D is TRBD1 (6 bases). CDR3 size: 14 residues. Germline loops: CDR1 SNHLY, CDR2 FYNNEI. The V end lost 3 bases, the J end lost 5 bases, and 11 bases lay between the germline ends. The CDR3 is CASSDWDIHNEQFF. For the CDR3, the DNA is TGTGCCAGCAGTGATTGGGACATACACAATGAGCAGTTCTTC.